This T cell receptor (beta chain) was observed in a study of preoperative IRX-2 immunotherapy in early breast cancer. The treatment was: preoperative locoregional IRX-2 cytokine immunotherapy. This phase Ib study tested locoregional IRX-2 cytokine immunotherapy given before surgery. Sequencing used immunoSEQ multiplex PCR; TCRdb keeps in-frame clones, though not all of them. The repertoire holds around 34,000 clones, with about 95% as singletons. Trimming removed 6 bases from V and 9 bases from J, with 9 bases in between. CDR1 and CDR2 from the germline V gene are DFQATT and SNEGSKA (reference sequence). The CDR3 is 10 residues long.

The clonotype was recovered from a human donor with breast cancer. The sample was collected from a patient treated with IRX-2 immunotherapy. This chain links TRBV20-1 with TRBJ2-1; D is perhaps TRBD2 (5 bases). The DNA for the CDR3 is TGCAGTGCAGATGCGGGTGAGCAGTTCTTC. Amino acids: CSADAGEQFF.